This T cell receptor beta chain was captured in a study of blood T cell repertoires in COVID-19. Overall study context: Acute-phase and convalescent COVID-19 samples originated in the United States, Italy and Spain.

The table came from immunoSEQ multiplex PCR; TCRdb's copy has only in-frame clones and leaves some out. The profile shows approximately 500,000 clones, 85% to 90% of them singletons. Participant-given clinical history determined each cohort assignment. The study counted Cohort 3 donors as recovered given two negative PCRs, clearance, or symptom resolution. The CDR3 extends over 15 amino acids. Per germline, CDR1 MNHEY and CDR2 SVGEGT. The germline V and J ends were trimmed by 5 bases and 3 bases, with 14 bases remaining between them. This clonotype originated in a woman aged 40 to 50 who had recovered from COVID-19. Sequenced: PBMCs or T cells enriched from blood (not recorded which). V is TRBV6-2 or TRBV6-3 and J is TRBJ2-1, with a weak D call TRBD1 (6 bases). The CDR3 DNA sequence: TGTGCCAGCAGTCACAGGGACACCAACTACAATGAGCAGTTCTTC. Protein: CASSHRDTNYNEQFF.